The sequence of this TCR beta chain was determined in a study of T cell repertoires in cytomegalovirus infection. Study-level information: CMV infection and matching HLA type were both indicated by public TCR beta signatures.

A single record per CDR3 protein comes from TCRdb applying MiXCR to the reads. Found here are roughly 570,000 distinct CDR3 sequences, roughly 42% of them singletons; the top ten hold roughly 50%. A few counts support this clonotype. Its antigen is as yet unknown. Study-wide results and limits: Carriers of CMV plus the relevant HLA were identified by cumulative public TCR beta family frequency. HLA-C-restricted, CMV-specific TCR beta clonotypes were dominant ex vivo.

Here the sequenced sample was cultured PBMCs, taken from culture after CMV antigen stimulation. The sequence was collected from a human donor in good health (CMV status not recorded). Some clones in this sample may be carry-over from other donors' samples.

The CDR3 loop is CAISEPTLTGELFF. The CDR3 region has the DNA TGTGCCATCAGTGAGCCGACTTTAACCGGGGAGCTGTTTTTT. This chain connects TRBV10-3 to TRBJ2-2, with D hard to call. The V gene lost 2 bases and the J gene lost 5 bases, with 9 bases spanning the gap. Germline lookup yields CDR1 ENHRY and CDR2 SYGVKD. CDR3 length: 14 residues.